The rows below give T cell receptor beta chains drawn from one sample of a study of early T cells in non-severe SARS-CoV-2 infection. TCRdb ran MiXCR on the 5' RACE reads and lists one entry per CDR3 protein. The data hold tens of thousands of distinct CDR3 sequences, with around 12% observed a single time. The specimen was whole blood. Receptors were obtained from an adult who was a healthcare worker with PCR-confirmed SARS-CoV-2 infection or an uninfected control (not recorded which). Both conserved end residues are part of each CDR3. The D gene is left open where the match is weak. Clone size is shown for a subset of rows, as once, few, many or a class of expanded clone.

D: NA; V: TRBV7-2; size: few; J: TRBJ2-5; DNA: TGTGCCAGCACCGGAGGGTGGGCTGAGACCCAGTACTTC; CDR3: CASTGGWAETQYF
D: NA; V: TRBV11-2; size: NA; J: TRBJ2-7; DNA: TGTGCCAGCAGCTCCCGGGACGGGACCTACGAGCAGTACTTC; CDR3: CASSSRDGTYEQYF
D: TRBD2; V: TRBV9; size: NA; J: TRBJ2-3; DNA: TGTGCCAGCAGCGCACGTAGCGGGAGGGGAGATACGCAGTATTTT; CDR3: CASSARSGRGDTQYF
D: NA; V: TRBV12-3/TRBV12-4; size: few; J: TRBJ2-1; DNA: TGTGCCAGCAGTGCGGAGAGCGCCCGTGTCTTC; CDR3: CASSAESARVF
D: NA; V: TRBV20-1; size: NA; J: TRBJ1-5; DNA: TGCAGTGCCGCCTTTGACTCGACCCAGCCCCAGCATTTT; CDR3: CSAAFDSTQPQHF
D: NA; V: TRBV14; size: NA; J: TRBJ2-5; DNA: TGTGCCAGCAGCCAAGATCCGTCCGGACTCTTCCAAGAGACCCAGTACTTC; CDR3: CASSQDPSGLFQETQYF
D: NA; V: TRBV5-5; size: NA; J: TRBJ2-5; DNA: TGTGCCAGCACCGTCCCGGGACGTCAAGAGACCCAGTACTTC; CDR3: CASTVPGRQETQYF
D: NA; V: TRBV5-1; size: few; J: TRBJ2-7; DNA: TGCGCCAGCAGTTCCGGGACGGTGGGCTACGAGCAGTACTTC; CDR3: CASSSGTVGYEQYF
D: TRBD2; V: TRBV9; size: once; J: TRBJ2-5; DNA: TGTGCCAGCAGCTTTTCGGGCGGGAGGGAAGAGACCCAGTACTTC; CDR3: CASSFSGGREETQYF
D: TRBD2; V: TRBV11-2; size: NA; J: TRBJ2-5; DNA: TGTGCCAGCAGCAAACGGGCTAGCGGGAGCCGAAGTTCGGAGACCCAGTACTTC; CDR3: CASSKRASGSRSSETQYF
D: NA; V: TRBV20-1; size: many; J: TRBJ2-3; DNA: TGCAGTGTAAAAGGACAGAGCACAGATACGCAGTATTTT; CDR3: CSVKGQSTDTQYF
D: TRBD2; V: TRBV6-6; size: many; J: TRBJ2-3; DNA: TGTGCCAGCAGCCAAGCGGGAGGGGAAGATACGCAGTATTTT; CDR3: CASSQAGGEDTQYF
D: NA; V: TRBV6-2/TRBV6-3; size: NA; J: TRBJ1-6; DNA: TGTGCCAGCAGACGGACAGCGGGTAGTTCACCCCTCCACTTT; CDR3: CASRRTAGSSPLHF
D: NA; V: TRBV5-4; size: NA; J: TRBJ2-3; DNA: TGTGCCAGCAGCTTTATCGGGACCTCCTTCACAGATACGCAGTATTTT; CDR3: CASSFIGTSFTDTQYF
D: NA; V: TRBV6-6; size: NA; J: TRBJ2-1; DNA: TGTGCCAGCAGCTCCCCCCCGGGCGTTGAGCAGTTCTTC; CDR3: CASSSPPGVEQFF
D: NA; V: TRBV5-4; size: few; J: TRBJ2-3; DNA: TGTGCCAGCAGCTTGTACGGGCAAGGGGGTACGCAGTATTTT; CDR3: CASSLYGQGGTQYF
D: NA; V: TRBV25-1; size: NA; J: TRBJ2-1; DNA: TGTGCCAGCAGTGAATATTACGGAGACGAGCAGTTCTTC; CDR3: CASSEYYGDEQFF
D: NA; V: TRBV29-1; size: NA; J: TRBJ1-1; DNA: TGCGGAGGGTCAGAGACAGAAGCTTTCTTT; CDR3: CGGSETEAFF
D: NA; V: TRBV10-2; size: many; J: TRBJ2-5; DNA: TGCGCCAGCAGTGAGTCCCCTTGGGAGACCCAGTACTTC; CDR3: CASSESPWETQYF
D: NA; V: TRBV7-2; size: NA; J: TRBJ2-2; DNA: TGTGCCAGCAGCTTAAGGACTATTAACACCGGGGAGCTGTTTTTT; CDR3: CASSLRTINTGELFF
D: NA; V: TRBV2; size: few; J: TRBJ2-3; DNA: TGTGCCAGCAGGGGTCTCGGGGATACGCAGTATTTT; CDR3: CASRGLGDTQYF
D: NA; V: TRBV6-2/TRBV6-3; size: medium-sized; J: TRBJ2-1; DNA: TGTGCCAGCAGTCCCGGCTACGTCAATGAGCAGTTCTTC; CDR3: CASSPGYVNEQFF
D: TRBD2; V: TRBV2; size: few; J: TRBJ2-1; DNA: TGTGCCTTCACCGGGACTAGCGGGAGGACGTCCTACAATGAGCAGTTCTTC; CDR3: CAFTGTSGRTSYNEQFF
D: NA; V: TRBV5-1; size: NA; J: TRBJ2-1; DNA: TGCGCCAGCAGCCATACCGGGACCGTCCTCCACAATGAGCAGTTCTTC; CDR3: CASSHTGTVLHNEQFF
D: NA; V: TRBV2; size: NA; J: TRBJ2-7; DNA: TGTGCCATCAGTGAAATAGGACTACCCCCCTACGAGCAGTACTTC; CDR3: CAISEIGLPPYEQYF
D: NA; V: TRBV29-1; size: many; J: TRBJ2-5; DNA: TGCAGCGTTGGACAAGAGACCCAGTACTTC; CDR3: CSVGQETQYF
D: TRBD1; V: TRBV24-1; size: many; J: TRBJ2-1; DNA: TGTGCCACCAGTGATATGGGACAGGGTGGTCAGTTCTTC; CDR3: CATSDMGQGGQFF
D: TRBD1; V: TRBV6-2/TRBV6-3; size: NA; J: TRBJ2-5; DNA: TGTGCCAGCAGTTTCTCACAGGGGCGCGCAGAAGAGACCCAGTACTTC; CDR3: CASSFSQGRAEETQYF
D: NA; V: TRBV25-1; size: NA; J: TRBJ2-1; DNA: TGTGCCAGCAGTGAATCAGGGGGAGCGGGGAATGAGCAGTTCTTC; CDR3: CASSESGGAGNEQFF
D: NA; V: TRBV7-2; size: medium-sized; J: TRBJ2-3; DNA: TGTGCCAGCAGCTTAGCCATAGATACGCAGTATTTT; CDR3: CASSLAIDTQYF
D: NA; V: TRBV12-5; size: NA; J: TRBJ1-2; DNA: TGTGCTAGTGGTCTCAACAGGGATGCTGGCTACACCTTC; CDR3: CASGLNRDAGYTF
D: TRBD2; V: TRBV6-6; size: many; J: TRBJ2-1; DNA: TGTGCCAGCAGTTACCCGAAGACTAGCGGGAGGGACCTCGATGAGCAGTTCTTC; CDR3: CASSYPKTSGRDLDEQFF
D: NA; V: TRBV29-1; size: many; J: TRBJ1-1; DNA: TGCAGCGTCGTGAGGAAGAACACTGAAGCTTTCTTT; CDR3: CSVVRKNTEAFF
D: NA; V: TRBV20-1; size: many; J: TRBJ2-1; DNA: TGCAGTGCTGGTTTAGCGCCCTACAATGAGCAGTTCTTC; CDR3: CSAGLAPYNEQFF
D: NA; V: TRBV12-3/TRBV12-4; size: NA; J: TRBJ2-1; DNA: TGTGCCAGCAGCCCAACCGCCAATGAGCAGTTCTTC; CDR3: CASSPTANEQFF
D: NA; V: TRBV11-2; size: NA; J: TRBJ1-1; DNA: TGTGCCAGCAGCTTCCAGCGAGCCCAAACTGAAGCTTTCTTT; CDR3: CASSFQRAQTEAFF
D: TRBD2; V: TRBV20-1; size: many; J: TRBJ2-1; DNA: TGCAGTGTCAGCCAAGCGGGAATGGGAAATGAGCAGTTCTTC; CDR3: CSVSQAGMGNEQFF
D: NA; V: TRBV21-1; size: NA; J: TRBJ2-7; DNA: TGTGCCAGCAGCAAAGTGACAGGGAGCCACGAGCAGTACTTC; CDR3: CASSKVTGSHEQYF
D: TRBD1; V: TRBV29-1; size: few; J: TRBJ1-5; DNA: TGCAGCGTGGGACAGTCAGGACCCCAGCATTTT; CDR3: CSVGQSGPQHF
D: NA; V: TRBV6-2/TRBV6-3; size: few; J: TRBJ2-1; DNA: TGTGCCAGCAGTTACCGGGACCGCCGGGATGAGCAGTTCTTC; CDR3: CASSYRDRRDEQFF
D: NA; V: TRBV12-5; size: NA; J: TRBJ1-6; DNA: TGTGCTGTGGACGGTGGGAACTATTCACCCCTCCACTTT; CDR3: CAVDGGNYSPLHF
D: TRBD1; V: TRBV6-5; size: NA; J: TRBJ2-7; DNA: TGTGCCAGCAGCTCCGGACAGGGGGTGGCCTACGAGCAGTACTTC; CDR3: CASSSGQGVAYEQYF
D: NA; V: TRBV5-3; size: NA; J: TRBJ2-1; DNA: TGTGCCAGAAGCTACGGCAGGTGCAATGAGCAGTTCTTC; CDR3: CARSYGRCNEQFF
D: NA; V: TRBV20-1; size: few; J: TRBJ2-5; DNA: TGCAGTGCTAGAAGAGTCGGCCAAGAGACCCAGTACTTC; CDR3: CSARRVGQETQYF
D: TRBD1; V: TRBV4-2; size: many; J: TRBJ2-7; DNA: TGTGCCAGCAGCCAAGGCCGGGACAGGGTCTACGAGCAGTACTTC; CDR3: CASSQGRDRVYEQYF
D: TRBD1; V: TRBV18; size: many; J: TRBJ1-1; DNA: TGTGCCAGCTCTGAATACTCTCAGGGGGGGTACACTGAAGCTTTCTTT; CDR3: CASSEYSQGGYTEAFF
D: NA; V: TRBV11-2; size: many; J: TRBJ2-3; DNA: TGTGCCAGCAGCCCCTCACCAGCAGATACGCAGTATTTT; CDR3: CASSPSPADTQYF
D: NA; V: TRBV3-1; size: NA; J: TRBJ2-1; DNA: TGTGCCAGCACCTTCTCCGGGGCGCCCAATGAGCAGTTCTTC; CDR3: CASTFSGAPNEQFF
D: NA; V: TRBV5-1; size: NA; J: TRBJ2-5; DNA: TGCGCCAGCAGCAGCCAGGGGTTCCAAGAGACCCAGTACTTC; CDR3: CASSSQGFQETQYF
D: NA; V: TRBV28; size: few; J: TRBJ2-7; DNA: TGTGCCAGCAGTTACTTAGCAAGCCCCGTGGGCGAGCAGTACTTC; CDR3: CASSYLASPVGEQYF